The 2 T cell receptor beta chains listed next were all sequenced from one sample in a study of T cells in Graves' hyperthyroidism and ophthalmopathy. It was RNA transcripts that yielded the amplified TCR beta CDR3 regions. Using the HTBI primer set, a first-round RT-PCR was run on the TCR CDR3. MiXCR, run by TCRdb on the multiplex PCR reads, gives a single entry per CDR3 protein. The profile shows about 400,000 distinct CDR3 sequences, about a sixth of them singletons. Sequenced sample: blood. The receptor set was obtained from a woman aged 18-29 years with Graves' hyperthyroidism that later progressed to Graves' ophthalmopathy.

This chain joins TRBV28 and TRBJ1-1; D unclear. Between the trimmed V and J ends, which lost 2 bases and 7 bases, there was a span of 20 bases. The CDR3 is made up of 16 amino acids. The V gene's germline CDR1 is MDHEN and CDR2 SYDVKM. The CDR3 DNA is TGTGCCAGCAGTTTAGGGCGGGCCGGCGGGAGAATTGAAGCTTTCTTT. Protein product: CASSLGRAGGRIEAFF.

This clonotype was observed many times. The chain carries TRBV12-3 or TRBV12-4 and TRBJ2-5; no firm D call. CDR3 length: 12 residues. Trimming pared 6 bases from V and 5 bases from J, leaving 10 bases between. This CDR3 is CASSPQLETQYF. CDR3 DNA: TGTGCCAGCAGCCCCCAACTCGAGACCCAGTACTTC.